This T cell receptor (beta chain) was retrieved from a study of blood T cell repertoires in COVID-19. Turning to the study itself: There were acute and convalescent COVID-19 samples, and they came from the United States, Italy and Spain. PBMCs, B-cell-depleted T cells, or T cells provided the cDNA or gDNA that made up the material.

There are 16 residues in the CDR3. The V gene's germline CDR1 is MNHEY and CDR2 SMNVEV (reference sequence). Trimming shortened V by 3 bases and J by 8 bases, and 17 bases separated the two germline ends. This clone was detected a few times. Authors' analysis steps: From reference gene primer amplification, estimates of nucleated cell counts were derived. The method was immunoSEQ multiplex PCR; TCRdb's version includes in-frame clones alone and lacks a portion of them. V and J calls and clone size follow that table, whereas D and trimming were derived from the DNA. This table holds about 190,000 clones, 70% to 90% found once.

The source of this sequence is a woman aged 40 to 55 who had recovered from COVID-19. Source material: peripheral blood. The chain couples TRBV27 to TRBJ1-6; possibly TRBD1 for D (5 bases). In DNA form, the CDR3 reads TGTGCCAGCAGTTTTATCGGGGGACGGAATCATTCACCCCTCCACTTT. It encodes CASSFIGGRNHSPLHF.